Below are 22 T cell receptor beta chains sequenced from a single sample in a study of response to subunit inactivated influenza vaccine. TCRdb called the RT-PCR reads again in MiXCR, with one record for every CDR3 protein. Here the sample spans over 450,000 distinct CDR3 sequences, 13% being singletons. The sample consisted of PBMCs from blood, taken roughly 47 days after vaccination. The receptors originated from a man between 45 and 60 years old who received an inactivated influenza vaccine.

The rearrangement links TRBV4-1 to TRBJ1-4; 11 positions match TRBD1. The CDR3 length is 16 residues. Trimming took 3 bases from V and 7 from J; bases not matched to a gene: 7. Germline CDR1 and CDR2: MGHRA and YSYEKL. CDR3 in amino acids: CASSHRDRGFFEKLFF. CDR3 sequence (DNA): TGCGCCAGCAGCCACAGGGACAGGGGGTTTTTTGAAAAACTGTTTTTT.

This chain joins TRBV30 and TRBJ1-1; D gene ambiguous. This CDR3 contains 11 residues. The V end lost 5 bases, the J end lost 3 bases, and 7 bases lay between the germline ends. Germline V gives CDR1 GTSNPN, CDR2 SVGIG (reference sequence). The CDR3 nucleotides read TGTGCCTGGGTTGCCTACACTGAAGCTTTCTTT. It translates to CAWVAYTEAFF.

This clonotype was seen ten or more times. The chain joins TRBV10-2 to TRBJ1-1, with 8 bases aligning to TRBD1. Trimming took 2 bases from V and 1 from J; bases not matched to a gene: 9. Germline V CDR1 and CDR2: WSHSY, SAAADI. The length of the CDR3 is 17 residues. The CDR3 protein is CASSEHLTGVGNTEAFF. The CDR3 bases are TGCGCCAGCAGTGAGCACCTGACAGGGGTTGGGAACACTGAAGCTTTCTTT.

Comment on this clonotype: A clone one base away is much larger, so this may be a read error. The rearrangement joins TRBV28 to TRBJ2-3; D gene uncertain. The CDR3 spans 13 residues. Germline-derived CDR1 and CDR2 are MDHEN and SYDVKM. The CDR3 coding sequence is TGTGCCAGCACCGGGCCCTACACAGAGACGCAGTATTTT. This gives the protein CASTGPYTETQYF.

The chain employs TRBV24-1 and TRBJ2-7; D perhaps matches TRBD2 (5 bases). Trimming removed 11 bases at V and 0 bases at J, with 25 bases between. CDR1 is KGHDR and CDR2 is SFDVKD in the germline V gene. The CDR3 is 17 residues long. The CDR3 nucleotides read TGTGCCATCCACGGGGTGGGGAGCCAGAGGACCTCCTACGAGCAGTACTTC. Amino acids: CAIHGVGSQRTSYEQYF.

The chain carries TRBV7-2 and TRBJ1-6, with a weak D call TRBD1 (5 bases). Germline lookup yields CDR1 SGHTA and CDR2 FQGNSA. V lost 0 bases, J lost 7 bases, and 19 bases lay in between. This CDR3 spans 18 amino acids. This chain's CDR3 is CASSLAGPHRRGNSPLHF. The CDR3 nucleotides are TGTGCCAGCAGCTTAGCGGGACCCCACCGAAGGGGAAATTCACCCCTCCACTTT.

This clonotype was observed a few times. This sequence joins TRBV5-1 and TRBJ2-3; D unresolved. Trimming cost V 6 bases and J 1 base, with 9 bases left between them. The CDR3 totals 13 residues. The V gene's germline CDR1 is SGHRS and CDR2 YFSETQ. CDR3 in amino acids: CASTSGRTDTQYF. CDR3 DNA sequence: TGCGCCAGCACCAGTGGGCGCACAGATACGCAGTATTTT.

This clonotype was seen repeatedly, ten times or more. The chain combines TRBV5-5 with TRBJ1-2; 8 bases agree with TRBD1. CDR1 SGHKS and CDR2 YYEKEE come from the germline V gene (reference sequence). The V gene end was trimmed by 4 bases and the J gene end by 8 bases; junction bases not matched to a gene: 7. The CDR3 covers 13 residues. CDR3 residues: CASSLTGVGGYTF. The CDR3 nucleotides are TGTGCCAGCAGCCTGACAGGGGTGGGGGGCTACACCTTC.

The chain links TRBV5-1 to TRBJ2-1; unclear D gene. The CDR3 totals 15 residues. The V and J ends lost 1 base and 0 bases respectively, with 8 bases between them. Looked up from germline, CDR1 is SGHRS and CDR2 is YFSETQ. CDR3 sequence (DNA): TGCGCCAGCAGCTTGCTACAGAGCTCCTACAATGAGCAGTTCTTC. This encodes CASSLLQSSYNEQFF.

The chain carries TRBV25-1 and TRBJ1-1; unclear D gene. V was trimmed by 1 base and J by 6 bases, leaving 15 bases between them. CDR3 size: 15 residues. CDR1 and CDR2 (germline): MGHDK, SYGVNS. The CDR3, as DNA: TGTGCCAGCAGTGAATTTGAAGGGTCGTACTCTGAAGCTTTCTTT. Protein sequence: CASSEFEGSYSEAFF. Complete variable domain (other parts from reference TRBV25-1 and TRBJ1-1): EADIYQTPRYLVIGTGKKITLECSQTMGHDKMYWYQQDPGMELHLIHYSYGVNSTEKGDLSSESTVSRIRTEHFPLTLESARPSHTSQYLCASSEFEGSYSEAFFGQGTRLTVV.

This clonotype has just a few counts. CDR3 protein: CASSVGSPHLADTQYF. CDR3 bases: TGTGCCAGCAGCGTAGGCTCCCCCCACCTGGCAGATACGCAGTATTTT. This sequence joins TRBV9 and TRBJ2-3; no definite D call. V shed 0 bases and J shed 4 bases, with 15 bases lying between them. Germline V gene sequence: CDR1 SGDLS, CDR2 YYNGEE. The CDR3 spans 16 residues.

There are a few counts of this clonotype. The J gene is TRBJ2-7, the V gene TRBV5-1, with D tentatively TRBD2 (6 bases). Trimming removed 1 base at V and 0 bases at J, with 11 bases between. The CDR3 extends over 15 amino acids. The germline CDR1 and CDR2 sequences are SGHRS and YFSETQ. CDR3 residues: CASSLLGLPSYEQYF. CDR3 DNA sequence: TGCGCCAGCAGCTTGCTAGGACTACCCTCCTACGAGCAGTACTTC.

Comment on this clonotype: Sequence at one end of the junction differs from germline and may be a read error. V usage is TRBV3-1 and J usage is TRBJ2-5, with a weak D call TRBD1 (6 bases). The CDR3 totals 12 residues. Germline assignment: CDR1 LGHDT and CDR2 YNNKEL (reference sequence). CDR3 sequence: CASSQGGAGVIF. CDR3 DNA: TGTGCCAGCAGCCAAGGGGGAGCAGGGGTCATCTTC.

The rearrangement links TRBV12-3 or TRBV12-4 to TRBJ2-1; 8 bases are shared with TRBD2. The CDR3 runs to 15 residues. J gave up 5 bases and V 7 bases, and 10 bases lay outside the gene matches. The CDR3 DNA sequence: TGTGCCAGCAAGGGGATAGCGGGACCCCACAATGAGCAGTTCTTC. Translating gives CASKGIAGPHNEQFF.

The CDR3 DNA follows: TGCGCCAGCAGCCAAGATCCAAGGGGGACAGGGGGGGCAGAGACCCAGTACTTC. It codes for CASSQDPRGTGGAETQYF. The chain joins TRBV4-1 to TRBJ2-5; TRBD1 matches at 11 bases. V was clipped by 0 bases and J by 4 bases; unmatched bases: 10. CDR1 is MGHRA and CDR2 is YSYEKL in the germline V gene. The CDR3 length is 18 residues.

This clonotype was detected many times. The CDR3 nucleotides are TGTGCCAGCAGCCAAGACGGGAGCGGGAGGGTCACAGATACGCAGTATTTT. Translation: CASSQDGSGRVTDTQYF. The J gene is TRBJ2-3, the V gene TRBV4-2; 10 positions agree with TRBD2. This CDR3 region has 17 residues. Germline V gene sequence: CDR1 LGHNA, CDR2 YNFKEQ. The ends lost 0 bases at V and 2 bases at J; junction bases unmatched: 5.

The sample holds many counts of this clonotype. V is TRBV20-1 and J is TRBJ2-5; D is undetermined. The V end lost 2 bases, the J end lost 4 bases, and 5 bases lay between the germline ends. The CDR3 has 11 residues. Germline values: CDR1 DFQATT, CDR2 SNEGSKA (reference sequence). The CDR3 reads CSARLRETQYF. In nucleotides, the CDR3 is TGCAGTGCTAGACTCCGAGAGACCCAGTACTTC.

This clonotype was detected a few times. The rearrangement uses TRBV28 and TRBJ2-6; 10 bases agree with TRBD1. Germline lookup yields CDR1 MDHEN and CDR2 SYDVKM. The trim removed 3 bases at V and 4 bases at J, leaving 3 bases unmatched. This CDR3 comprises 16 residues. The DNA for the CDR3 is TGTGCCAGCAGTTTGGGGACAGGGGCCGGGGCCAACGTCCTGACTTTC. It encodes CASSLGTGAGANVLTF.

This clonotype was seen more than once but under ten times. This chain uses TRBV30 with TRBJ1-1; 7 bases line up with TRBD1. This CDR3 contains 13 residues. V lost 0 bases to trimming and J lost 5 bases; unmatched junction nucleotides: 3. The V gene's germline CDR1 is GTSNPN and CDR2 SVGIG (reference sequence). This CDR3 reads CAWSVSGGTEAFF. Here the CDR3 DNA reads TGTGCCTGGAGTGTATCAGGGGGGACTGAAGCTTTCTTT.

There are a few counts of this clonotype. The rearrangement joins TRBV5-1 to TRBJ2-5; 8 positions match TRBD2. After removal of 4 bases from V and 1 base from J, the junction contained 12 bases not matched to a gene. The CDR3 spans 17 residues. CDR1 and CDR2 from the germline V gene are SGHRS and YFSETQ. This chain's CDR3 is CASSTTAPREVQETQYF. DNA of the CDR3: TGCGCCAGCAGCACCACCGCCCCGCGGGAGGTCCAAGAGACCCAGTACTTC. The full variable domain, with the rest looked up from reference TRBV5-1 and TRBJ2-5, is KAGVTQTPRYLIKTRGQQVTLSCSPISGHRSVSWYQQTPGQGLQFLFEYFSETQRNKGNFPGRFSGRQFSNSRSEMNVSTLELGDSALYLCASSTTAPREVQETQYFGPGTRLLVL.

The V and J genes are TRBV10-3 and TRBJ2-2; 7 positions agree with TRBD2. This CDR3 spans 17 amino acids. Germline-derived CDR1 and CDR2 are ENHRY and SYGVKD. V was pared by 4 bases and J by 6 bases, with 14 bases of the junction left unmatched. CDR3 in DNA: TGTGCCATCAGTGGGCGTAGGGCGGGAGCAGGACCCGGGGAGCTGTTTTTT. It is translated as CAISGRRAGAGPGELFF.

The sample holds a few counts of this clonotype. The rearrangement links TRBV2 to TRBJ2-1; D remains ambiguous. Trimming left V 4 bases short and J 4 bases short, with 8 bases between. The CDR3 is 13 amino acids. Germline CDR1 reads SNHLY; CDR2 reads FYNNEI. The CDR3 region is CASSVGFYNEQFF. The CDR3 nucleotides are TGTGCCAGCAGTGTGGGATTTTACAATGAGCAGTTCTTC.